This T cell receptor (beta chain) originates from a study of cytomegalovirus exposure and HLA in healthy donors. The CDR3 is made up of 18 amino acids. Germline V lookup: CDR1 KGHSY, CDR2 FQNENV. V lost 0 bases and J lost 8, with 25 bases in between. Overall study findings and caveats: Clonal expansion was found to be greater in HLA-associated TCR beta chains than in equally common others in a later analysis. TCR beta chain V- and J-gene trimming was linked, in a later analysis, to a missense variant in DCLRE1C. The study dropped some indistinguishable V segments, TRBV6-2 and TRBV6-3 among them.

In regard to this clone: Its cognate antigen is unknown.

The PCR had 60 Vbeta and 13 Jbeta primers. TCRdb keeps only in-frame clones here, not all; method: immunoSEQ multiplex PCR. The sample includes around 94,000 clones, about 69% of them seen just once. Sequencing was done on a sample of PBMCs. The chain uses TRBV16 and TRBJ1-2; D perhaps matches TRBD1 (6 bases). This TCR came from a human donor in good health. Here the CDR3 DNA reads TGTGCCAGCAGCCAATCATTGTGGCAGGGGACAATACTTGGCGGCTACACCTTC. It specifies CASSQSLWQGTILGGYTF.